A selection of T cell receptor beta chains follows, all from one sample in a study of T cells in Graves' hyperthyroidism and ophthalmopathy. TCRdb itself ran the multiplex PCR reads through MiXCR, one entry per CDR3 protein. Of 130,000 to 150,000 distinct CDR3 sequences in the sample, over 20% are singletons; the top ten hold about 70%. The sequencing input was blood. The receptors were sampled from a woman between 50 and 59 years old with Graves' hyperthyroidism that later progressed to Graves' ophthalmopathy. CDR3s include the opening cysteine and the closing phenylalanine or tryptophan. Clone size is given for some rows only: seen once, a few or many times, or a class if the clone is expanded.

V,J,size,CDR3
TRBV27,TRBJ2-7,many,CASSPRATDRYEQYF
TRBV5-1,TRBJ2-5,many,CASSLLTSGQETQYF
TRBV12-3/TRBV12-4,TRBJ1-6,many,CASSSPGQGNSPLHF
TRBV2,TRBJ1-6,-,CASSGQGRISPLHF
TRBV20-1,TRBJ2-7,many,CSARRVSGSRSYEQYF
TRBV20-1,TRBJ2-7,many,CSARVVAGPYEQYF
TRBV19,TRBJ2-7,many,CASSQGGRSGEQYF
TRBV28,TRBJ2-7,many,CASSSPGRITYEQYF
TRBV15,TRBJ2-6,-,CATTPQEPGGANVLTF
TRBV5-1,TRBJ2-7,many,CASSSRQLDEQYF
TRBV4-1,TRBJ2-1,few,CASSQEGQRVARARYNEQFF
TRBV5-6,TRBJ1-5,many,CASSFQGRNQPQHF
TRBV11-2,TRBJ2-7,many,CASTDYRRDARPYEQYF
TRBV2,TRBJ2-6,-,CARGDSSSGANVLTF
TRBV5-1,TRBJ2-5,few,CASSLELASETQYF
TRBV2,TRBJ1-1,-,CASTYRGPNTEAFF
TRBV5-5,TRBJ2-1,many,CASSLRAGYEQFF
TRBV18,TRBJ1-5,few,CASSPESGGRNSNQPQHF
TRBV29-1,TRBJ2-1,-,CSVEGAFTGDEQFF
TRBV20-1,TRBJ2-1,many,CSARDLGSSGVYNEQFF
TRBV20-1,TRBJ2-3,many,CSAQSSGHTDTQYF
TRBV5-6,TRBJ2-7,many,CASSLGGSAAYEQYF
TRBV2,TRBJ2-1,many,CASGELASLTVNEQFF
TRBV10-2,TRBJ2-1,many,CASKETGMNHNEQFF
TRBV19,TRBJ2-2,-,CASKGLPANTGELFF
TRBV12-3/TRBV12-4,TRBJ2-3,many,CASSERLAGEGDTQYF
TRBV3-1,TRBJ1-1,many,CASSNRQGGQAFF
TRBV3-1,TRBJ2-1,many,CASSQGDSQASLAGYNEQFF
TRBV24-1,TRBJ2-1,-,CATEDPAAGSYNEQFF
TRBV11-2,TRBJ1-1,many,CASSYRTANTEAFF
TRBV4-1,TRBJ2-6,-,CASSQRDRIPGANVLTF
TRBV6-1,TRBJ1-3,few,CASSLGQSSSGNTIYF
TRBV6-5,TRBJ1-1,-,CASSYSTVNTEAFF
TRBV10-3,TRBJ2-3,few,CAASPWGPRTDTQYF
TRBV12-3/TRBV12-4,TRBJ1-1,-,CASSPDGMNTEAFF
TRBV28,TRBJ2-2,-,CASRPTTSGNTGELFF
TRBV7-2,TRBJ1-5,few,CASSLDKNQPQHF
TRBV18,TRBJ1-3,-,CASSEQDSGNTIYF
TRBV7-9,TRBJ2-2,-,CASSLASGPTGELFF
TRBV5-1,TRBJ2-5,-,CASSLEGTQYF
TRBV12-3/TRBV12-4,TRBJ2-1,-,CASKPPRGHDNEQFF
TRBV7-9,TRBJ2-7,-,CASSPRTSGRVDEQYF
TRBV6-1,TRBJ2-5,-,CASSRRGGDQEAQYF